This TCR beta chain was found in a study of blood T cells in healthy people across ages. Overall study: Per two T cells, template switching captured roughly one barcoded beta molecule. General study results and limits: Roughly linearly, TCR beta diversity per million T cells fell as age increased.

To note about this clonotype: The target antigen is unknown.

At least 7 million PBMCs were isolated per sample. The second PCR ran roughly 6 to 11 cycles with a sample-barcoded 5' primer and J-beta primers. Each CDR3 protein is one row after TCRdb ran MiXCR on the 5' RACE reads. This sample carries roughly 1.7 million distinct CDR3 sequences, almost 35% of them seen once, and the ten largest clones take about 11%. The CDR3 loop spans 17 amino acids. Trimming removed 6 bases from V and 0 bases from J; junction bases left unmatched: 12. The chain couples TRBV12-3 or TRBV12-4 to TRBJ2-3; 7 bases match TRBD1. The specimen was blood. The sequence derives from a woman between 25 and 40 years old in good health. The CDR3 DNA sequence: TGTGCCAGCAGGCCTCCACAGGGGCCAGCTAGCACAGATACGCAGTATTTT. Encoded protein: CASRPPQGPASTDTQYF.